Following are 2 T cell receptor beta chains from one sample sequenced in a study of cytomegalovirus exposure and HLA in healthy donors. It was with 60 Vbeta and 13 Jbeta primers that the PCR ran. This table comes from immunoSEQ multiplex PCR, and its TCRdb copy is limited to in-frame clones, with some not included. Of 140,000 or so clones detected, over 55% appear once; the ten largest clones hold approximately 2%. The source material was PBMCs. The receptors derive from a man between 40 and 49 years old in good health and CMV-seronegative.

In the case of this clone: The junction departs from the called germline gene at one end, perhaps through a read error. Other nucleotide sequences in the sample specify the same CDR3. The chain is built from TRBV25-1 and TRBJ2-1; TRBD2 aligns across 10 bases. The CDR3 spans 17 residues. Germline lookup yields CDR1 MGHDK and CDR2 SYGVNS. DNA of the CDR3: TGCGCCAGCAGTGAAATTGGGTCTAGCGGGAGATACAATGAGCAGTTCTTC. This translates into CASSEIGSSGRYNEQFF.

Concerning this clone itself: The junction shows a germline mismatch at one end, possibly a read error. Other DNA sequences of this sample code for an identical CDR3. The genes are TRBV7-8 and TRBJ2-5; no clear D. Germline CDR1 and CDR2: SGHVS and FQNEAQ. There are 13 residues in the CDR3. The CDR3 DNA reads TGTGCCAGCAGCCCCCCTAAGAAAGAGACTCAGTACTTC. Its protein is CASSPPKKETQYF.